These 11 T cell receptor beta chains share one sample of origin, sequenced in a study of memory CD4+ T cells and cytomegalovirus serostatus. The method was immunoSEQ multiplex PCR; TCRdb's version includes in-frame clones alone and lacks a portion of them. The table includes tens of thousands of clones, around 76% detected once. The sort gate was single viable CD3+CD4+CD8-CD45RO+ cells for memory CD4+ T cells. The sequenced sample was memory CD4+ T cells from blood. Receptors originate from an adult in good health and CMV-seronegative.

The CDR3 region has the DNA TGTGCCTGGAGGCGACAGGGGGCCGGTTACACTGAAGCTTTCTTT. Its protein product is CAWRRQGAGYTEAFF. The chain has TRBV30 and TRBJ1-1; 10 bases map to TRBD1. In germline, CDR1 is GTSNPN, CDR2 SVGIG (reference sequence). The CDR3 is made up of 15 amino acids. Trimming cost V 3 bases and J 3 bases; bases outside gene matches: 7. The entire variable domain, with the rest obtained from reference TRBV30 and TRBJ1-1, is as follows: SQTIHQWPATLVQPVGSPLSLECTVEGTSNPNLYWYRQAAGRGLQLLFYSVGIGQISSEVPQNLSASRPQDRQFILSSKKLLLSDSGFYLCAWRRQGAGYTEAFFGQGTRLTVV.

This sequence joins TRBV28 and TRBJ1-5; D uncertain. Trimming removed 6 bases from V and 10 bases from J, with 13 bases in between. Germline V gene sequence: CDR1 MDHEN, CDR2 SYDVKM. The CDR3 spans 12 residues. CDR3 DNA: TGTGCCAGCAGCGATACTGGGTTCCCCCAGCATTTT. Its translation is CASSDTGFPQHF. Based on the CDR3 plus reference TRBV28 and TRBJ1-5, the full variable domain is DVKVTQSSRYLVKRTGEKVFLECVQDMDHENMFWYRQDPGLGLRLIYFSYDVKMKEKGDIPEGYSVSREKKERFSLILESASTNQTSMYLCASSDTGFPQHFGDGTRLSIL.

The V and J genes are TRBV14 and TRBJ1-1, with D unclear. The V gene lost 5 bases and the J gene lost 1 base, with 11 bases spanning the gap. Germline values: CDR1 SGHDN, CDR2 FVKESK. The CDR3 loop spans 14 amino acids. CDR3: CASSAVSWNTEAFF. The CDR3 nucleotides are TGTGCCAGCAGCGCAGTTTCATGGAACACTGAAGCTTTCTTT.

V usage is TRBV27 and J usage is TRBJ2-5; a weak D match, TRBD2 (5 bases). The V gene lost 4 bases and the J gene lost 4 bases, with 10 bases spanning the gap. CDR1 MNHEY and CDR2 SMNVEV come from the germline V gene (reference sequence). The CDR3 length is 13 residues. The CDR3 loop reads CASSSGSGETQYF. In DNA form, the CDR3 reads TGTGCCAGCAGTTCGGGATCCGGAGAGACCCAGTACTTC.

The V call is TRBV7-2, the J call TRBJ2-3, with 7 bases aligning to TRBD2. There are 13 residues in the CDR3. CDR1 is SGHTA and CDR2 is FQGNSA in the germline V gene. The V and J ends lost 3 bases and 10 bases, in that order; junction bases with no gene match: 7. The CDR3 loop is CASSFLGGVAQYF. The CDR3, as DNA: TGTGCCAGCAGCTTTCTTGGGGGGGTAGCGCAGTATTTT.

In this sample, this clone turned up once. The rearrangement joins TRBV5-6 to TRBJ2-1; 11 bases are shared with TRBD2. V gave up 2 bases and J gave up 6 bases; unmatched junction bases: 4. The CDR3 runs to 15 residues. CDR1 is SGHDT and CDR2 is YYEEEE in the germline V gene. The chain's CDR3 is CASSFSGLAGNEQFF. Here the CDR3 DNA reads TGTGCCAGCAGCTTTAGTGGACTAGCGGGCAATGAGCAGTTCTTC.

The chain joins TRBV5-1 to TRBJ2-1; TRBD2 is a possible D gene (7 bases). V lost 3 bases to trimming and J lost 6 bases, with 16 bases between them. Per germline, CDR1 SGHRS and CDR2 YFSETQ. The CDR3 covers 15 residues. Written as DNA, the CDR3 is TGCGCCAGCAGCTGGCTAGCGGAAGGGGGCAATGAGCAGTTCTTC. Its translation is CASSWLAEGGNEQFF. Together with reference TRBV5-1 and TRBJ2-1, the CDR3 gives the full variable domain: KAGVTQTPRYLIKTRGQQVTLSCSPISGHRSVSWYQQTPGQGLQFLFEYFSETQRNKGNFPGRFSGRQFSNSRSEMNVSTLELGDSALYLCASSWLAEGGNEQFFGPGTRLTVL.

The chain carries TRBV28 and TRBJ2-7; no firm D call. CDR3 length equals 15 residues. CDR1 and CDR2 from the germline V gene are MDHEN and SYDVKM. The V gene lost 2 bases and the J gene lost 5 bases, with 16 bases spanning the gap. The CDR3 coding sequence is TGTGCCAGCAGTTTACCCTCTGGTGGTAAGGACGAGCAGTACTTC. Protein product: CASSLPSGGKDEQYF.

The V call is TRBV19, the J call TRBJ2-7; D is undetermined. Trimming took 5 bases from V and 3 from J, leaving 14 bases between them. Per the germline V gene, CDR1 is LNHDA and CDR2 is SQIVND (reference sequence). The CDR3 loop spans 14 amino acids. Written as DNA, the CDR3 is TGTGCCAGTAGTGACCCGAGCCTCCACTACGAGCAGTACTTC. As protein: CASSDPSLHYEQYF.

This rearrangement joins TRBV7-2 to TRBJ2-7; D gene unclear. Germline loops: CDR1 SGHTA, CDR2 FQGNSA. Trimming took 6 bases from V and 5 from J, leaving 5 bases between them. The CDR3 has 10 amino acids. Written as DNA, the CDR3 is TGTGCCAGCAGTAACCACGAGCAGTACTTC. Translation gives CASSNHEQYF.

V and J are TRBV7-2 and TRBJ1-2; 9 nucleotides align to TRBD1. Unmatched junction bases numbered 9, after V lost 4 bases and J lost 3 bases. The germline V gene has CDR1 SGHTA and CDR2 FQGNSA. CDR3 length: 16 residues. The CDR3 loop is CASSSRGGDRDYGYTF. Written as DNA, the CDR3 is TGTGCCAGCAGCTCCCGAGGGGGGGACAGGGACTATGGCTACACCTTC. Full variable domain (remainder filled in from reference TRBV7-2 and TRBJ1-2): GAGVSQSPSNKVTEKGKDVELRCDPISGHTALYWYRQSLGQGLEFLIYFQGNSAPDKSGLPSDRFSAERTGGSVSTLTIQRTQQEDSAVYLCASSSRGGDRDYGYTFGSGTRLTVV.